A selection of T cell receptor beta chains follows, all from one sample in a study of blood T cells in healthy people across ages. Via MiXCR, TCRdb re-called the 5' RACE reads, giving one row per CDR3 protein. The table lists 1,300,000 or so distinct CDR3 sequences, around 55% of them singletons. Material: blood. These receptors originate from a man aged 18 to 29 in good health. Each CDR3 is given with its conserved first and last residue. A D gene is named only where the DNA matches it firmly. Not all rows give a size; the values are once, few, many and, for expanded clones, a class.

d_gene	j_gene	abundance	v_gene	CDR3nt	CDR3aa
-	TRBJ2-5	-	TRBV4-2	TGCGCCAGCAGCCAAGATTCTGGCAGGGAGACCCAGTACTTC	CASSQDSGRETQYF
TRBD1	TRBJ2-7	-	TRBV5-1	TGCGCCAGCAGCTTGGGACAGGGGGCTCTCGAGCAGTACTTC	CASSLGQGALEQYF
-	TRBJ1-6	few	TRBV21-1	TGTGCCAGCAGCAAAGCGCTAAGCCCCCGCTCTCCAAGCTCCTATAATTCACCCCTCCACTTT	CASSKALSPRSPSSYNSPLHF
TRBD2	TRBJ2-3	-	TRBV5-1	TGCGCCAGCAGCTCTAGCGGGGAAGGAGATACGAAGTATTTT	CASSSSGEGDTKYF
TRBD2	TRBJ2-5	-	TRBV20-1	TGCAGTGCTACCCAGGGAGGGGCCTCCCAAGAGACCCAGTACTTC	CSATQGGASQETQYF
TRBD2	TRBJ2-7	-	TRBV5-5	TGTGCCAGCAGCTTTATAAGCGGGGGGGCCAACGAGCAGTACTTC	CASSFISGGANEQYF
-	TRBJ1-1	-	TRBV29-1	TGCAGCGTTGGTTTCGAGATGAACACTGAAGCTTTCTTT	CSVGFEMNTEAFF
TRBD2	TRBJ2-1	-	TRBV5-1	TGCGCCAGCAGCTTGGCACTAGCGGGAGCGGGCTATGAGCAGTTCTTC	CASSLALAGAGYEQFF
-	TRBJ2-3	few	TRBV10-3	TGTGCCATCAGTGAGACCCAGCTAGTGTCCCCAGGAGATACGCAGTATTTT	CAISETQLVSPGDTQYF
TRBD1	TRBJ1-2	-	TRBV2	TGTGCCATCATGACAGCGTCAGGGGGCGGGAACTATGGCTACACCTTC	CAIMTASGGGNYGYTF
-	TRBJ2-7	-	TRBV6-2/TRBV6-3	TGTGCCAGCAGTTATGATGCCTACGAGCAGTACTTC	CASSYDAYEQYF
TRBD1	TRBJ2-1	few	TRBV29-1	TGCAGCGTTGAAGATGGGACAGCTATGGAGAATGAGCAGTTCTTC	CSVEDGTAMENEQFF
TRBD1	TRBJ2-3	-	TRBV29-1	TGCAGCGCCGAAGGGACAGGGGAGGGAGATACGCAGTATTTT	CSAEGTGEGDTQYF
TRBD2	TRBJ2-5	-	TRBV28	TGTGCCAGCAGTCCCTCCTCGCCACTAGCGTCCGGGGTTGAGCAGTACTTC	CASSPSSPLASGVEQYF
-	TRBJ2-7	-	TRBV6-5	TGTGCCAGCAACTTACCGGGGGGACATAACTCCTACGAGCAGTACTTC	CASNLPGGHNSYEQYF
-	TRBJ2-1	-	TRBV7-6	TGTGCCAGCAGCCTTAGGAGTGCTAGACCTCCTTGGGAGCAGTTCTTC	CASSLRSARPPWEQFF
-	TRBJ2-3	-	TRBV4-1	TGCGCCAGCAGCCAAGTTTTCAATGCCGGAAGCACAGATACGCAGTATTTT	CASSQVFNAGSTDTQYF
-	TRBJ1-4	-	TRBV10-3	TGTGCCATCTCCCAACAGCAACCTAATGAAAAACTGTTTTTT	CAISQQQPNEKLFF
-	TRBJ1-2	few	TRBV29-1	TGCAGCGTTGAAATAAGGGGCAAGGACTATGGCTACACCTTC	CSVEIRGKDYGYTF
TRBD1	TRBJ2-1	-	TRBV20-1	TGCAGTGCTACCGACAGGGAAGATTCCTACAATGAGCAGTTCTTC	CSATDREDSYNEQFF
-	TRBJ2-1	-	TRBV15	TGTGCCACCAGCAGAGCGGGACGGGATTACAATGAGCAGTTCTTC	CATSRAGRDYNEQFF
-	TRBJ1-5	-	TRBV28	TGTGCCAGCAGTTTAAGTATGACCAATAGCAATCAGCCCCAGCATTTT	CASSLSMTNSNQPQHF
TRBD2	TRBJ2-3	few	TRBV9	TGTGCCAGCAGCGTTAGCACGGGGGGAGGAGATACGCAGTATTTT	CASSVSTGGGDTQYF
-	TRBJ2-1	-	TRBV6-6	TGTGCCAGCAGTCCCTCCGGGTGGCATGAGCAGTTCTTC	CASSPSGWHEQFF
-	TRBJ2-1	many	TRBV12-3/TRBV12-4	TGTGCCAGCAGTCTCCGGGACTCCTACAATGAGCAGTTCTTC	CASSLRDSYNEQFF
-	TRBJ1-2	-	TRBV12-3/TRBV12-4	TGTGCCAGCAGCGGGGGCTCAATTACGTCCTACAACTATGGCTACACCTTC	CASSGGSITSYNYGYTF
-	TRBJ1-6	-	TRBV2	TGTGCCAGCAGTGACAACAAGCTGGGACCCTATAATTCACCCCTCCACTTT	CASSDNKLGPYNSPLHF
-	TRBJ2-7	-	TRBV29-1	TGCAGCGTTCTCTGTCCCGACAGGCGTTACGAGCAGTACTTC	CSVLCPDRRYEQYF
-	TRBJ1-1	few	TRBV7-9	TGTGCCAGCAGCCCAGGGACATATGAAGCTTTCTTT	CASSPGTYEAFF
-	TRBJ2-7	-	TRBV20-1	TGCAGTGCTAGGGGAGACCACTCCTACGAGCAGTACTTC	CSARGDHSYEQYF
-	TRBJ2-3	-	TRBV6-1	TGTGCCAGCCGGATGGGGGCCGGAGATACGCAGTATTTT	CASRMGAGDTQYF
TRBD2	TRBJ2-3	-	TRBV9	TGTGCCAGCAGCCACTATCGGGAGCGGGGGGTCACAGATACGCAGTATTTT	CASSHYRERGVTDTQYF
-	TRBJ2-3	-	TRBV5-1	TGCGCCAGCAGCCTTACAGGGTCAGATACGCAGTATTTT	CASSLTGSDTQYF
TRBD2	TRBJ2-5	-	TRBV5-1	TGCGCCAGCAGCTTCTTTAGCGGGGGTGATGAGACCCAGTACTTC	CASSFFSGGDETQYF
-	TRBJ2-3	-	TRBV11-2	TGTGCCAGCAGCTTCATATCACGGCGGGGAGATACGCAGTATTTT	CASSFISRRGDTQYF
-	TRBJ2-3	-	TRBV12-3/TRBV12-4	TGTGCCAGCAGTTTAGGGCTACTAGATACGCAGTATTTT	CASSLGLLDTQYF
-	TRBJ1-6	few	TRBV3-1	TGTGCCAGCAGCCAAGCCCTAACTGGCTCACCCCTCCACTTT	CASSQALTGSPLHF
-	TRBJ2-5	once	TRBV6-5	TGTGCCAGCAGTTACTCCCTACCGAAGTACCAAGAGACCCAGTACTTC	CASSYSLPKYQETQYF
-	TRBJ2-4	-	TRBV7-9	TGTGCCAGCAGCCCGGGGCAGGGGCTCGGAAACATTCAGTACTTC	CASSPGQGLGNIQYF
-	TRBJ2-6	-	TRBV27	TGTGCCAGCAGTTCTGGACTCCGGATTTTAGGGGCCAACGTCCTGACTTTC	CASSSGLRILGANVLTF
TRBD2	TRBJ2-1	-	TRBV5-5	TGTGCCAGCAGCGCGCCCCGGGAGGACAATGAGCAGTTCTTC	CASSAPREDNEQFF
TRBD2	TRBJ2-5	-	TRBV27	TGTGCCAGCAAAGGACTAGCGGGAGGGCCGGGCAAAGAGACCCAGTACTTC	CASKGLAGGPGKETQYF
TRBD2	TRBJ2-1	-	TRBV6-5	TGTGCCAGCAGTTACTCGGACAGCGGGAGATCCTACAATGAGCAGTTCTTC	CASSYSDSGRSYNEQFF
-	TRBJ1-2	-	TRBV6-1	TGTGCCAGCAGCTCCGTGGGCGGACCATATGGCTACACCTTC	CASSSVGGPYGYTF
TRBD2	TRBJ2-7	few	TRBV15	TGTGCCACCAGCACCCCATGGGGGGGGGCCTACGAGCAGTACTTC	CATSTPWGGAYEQYF
-	TRBJ2-6	-	TRBV29-1	TGCAGCGTTGAAACCTCTGGGGCCAACGTCCTGACTTTC	CSVETSGANVLTF
-	TRBJ1-3	-	TRBV7-2	TGTGCCAGCAGACGAGGGGAAAACACCATATATTTT	CASRRGENTIYF
TRBD1	TRBJ2-6	-	TRBV4-1	TGCGCCAGCAGCCAAGATCGGACAGGGGGTCCCTCTGGGGCCAACGTCCTGACTTTC	CASSQDRTGGPSGANVLTF